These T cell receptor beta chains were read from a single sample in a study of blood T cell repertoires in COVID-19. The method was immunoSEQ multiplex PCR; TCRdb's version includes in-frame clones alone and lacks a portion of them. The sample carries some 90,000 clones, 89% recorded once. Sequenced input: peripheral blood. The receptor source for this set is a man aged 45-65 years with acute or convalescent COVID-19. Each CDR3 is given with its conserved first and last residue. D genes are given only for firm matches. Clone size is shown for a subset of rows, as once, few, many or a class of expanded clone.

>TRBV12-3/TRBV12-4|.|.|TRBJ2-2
TGTGCCAGCAGTTTAGGGAGCACCGGGGAGCTGTTTTTT
CASSLGSTGELFF
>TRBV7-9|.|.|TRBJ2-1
TGTGCCAGCAGCTTATCGTCCGGCAATGAGCAGTTCTTC
CASSLSSGNEQFF
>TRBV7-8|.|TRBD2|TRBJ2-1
TGTGCCAGCAGCCGAGGACTAGCGGGAGGCAATGAGCAGTTCTTC
CASSRGLAGGNEQFF
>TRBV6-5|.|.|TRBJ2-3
TGTGCCAGCAGCTCTTACACAGATACGCAGTATTTT
CASSSYTDTQYF
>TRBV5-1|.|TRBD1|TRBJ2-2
TGCGCCAGCAGCGGGACAGCGAACACCGGGGAGCTGTTTTTT
CASSGTANTGELFF
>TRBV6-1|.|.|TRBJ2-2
TGTGCCAGCAGTGAACTGGGAGAATCCGGGGAGCTGTTTTTT
CASSELGESGELFF
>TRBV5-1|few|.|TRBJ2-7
TGCGCCAGCAGCTTGGAATTAGCGTCTACCCAGTACTTC
CASSLELASTQYF
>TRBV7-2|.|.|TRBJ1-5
TGTGCCAGCAGCTTAGGGTTTAGGTATAACAGGACCTATCAGCCCCAGCATTTT
CASSLGFRYNRTYQPQHF
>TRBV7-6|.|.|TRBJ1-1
TGTGCCAGCAGCTCGACAGGGAACACTGAAGCTTTCTTT
CASSSTGNTEAFF
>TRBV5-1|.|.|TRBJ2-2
TGCGCCAGCAGCCCGCCGGGACTTAGGAACACCGGGGAGCTGTTTTTT
CASSPPGLRNTGELFF
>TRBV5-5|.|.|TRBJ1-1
TGTGCCAGCAGCCAACAAACCACTGAAGCTTTCTTT
CASSQQTTEAFF
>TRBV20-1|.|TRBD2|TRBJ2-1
TGCAGTGCTAGTCGGTTAGCGGGGGGGCGGAATGAGCAGTTCTTC
CSASRLAGGRNEQFF
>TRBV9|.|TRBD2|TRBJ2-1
TGTGCCAGCAGCGCTGGACTAGCGGGGGCCTACAATGAGCAGTTCTTC
CASSAGLAGAYNEQFF
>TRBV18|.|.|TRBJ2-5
TGTGCCAGCTCACCAGGGCGAGAGACCCAGTACTTC
CASSPGRETQYF
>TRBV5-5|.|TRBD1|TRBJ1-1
TGTGCCAGCAGCCCGACAGGGGGCCTGAACACTGAAGCTTTCTTT
CASSPTGGLNTEAFF
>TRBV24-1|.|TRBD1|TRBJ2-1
TGTGCCACCAGTGATTTGGGACAGGGGACGGTGAATGAGCAGTTCTTC
CATSDLGQGTVNEQFF
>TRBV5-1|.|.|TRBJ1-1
TGCGCCAGCAGCTGGACTTCGTTGGGGAGCACTGAAGCTTTCTTT
CASSWTSLGSTEAFF
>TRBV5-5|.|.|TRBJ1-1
TGTGCCAGCAGCATAGGACGGGGATCGAACACTGAAGCTTTCTTT
CASSIGRGSNTEAFF
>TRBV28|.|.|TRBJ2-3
TGTGCCAGCAGTCTCCCGGGGACTTTCACAGATACGCAGTATTTT
CASSLPGTFTDTQYF
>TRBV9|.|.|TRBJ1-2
TGTGCCAGCAGCGTAGGGGCAGCCACTAACTATGGCTACACCTTC
CASSVGAATNYGYTF
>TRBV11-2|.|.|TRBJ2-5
TGTGCCAGCAGCCCCGGGGGATGGGGGCAAGAGACCCAGTACTTC
CASSPGGWGQETQYF
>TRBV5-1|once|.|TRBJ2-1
TGCGCCAGCAGCTTGGGTTTCGGAGCGGACAATGAGCAGTTCTTC
CASSLGFGADNEQFF
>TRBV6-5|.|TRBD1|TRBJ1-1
TGTGCCAGCAGTTACTCCGTCACAGGGGATGGCACTGAAGCTTTCTTT
CASSYSVTGDGTEAFF
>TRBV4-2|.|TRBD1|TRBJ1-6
TGTGCCAGCAGCCAAGAACCGGGACAGGGGATTTCACCCCTCCACTTT
CASSQEPGQGISPLHF
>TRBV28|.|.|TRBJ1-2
TGTGCCAGCAGTGCCGGTAGATATGGCTACACCTTC
CASSAGRYGYTF
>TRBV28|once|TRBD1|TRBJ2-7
TGTGCCAGCATTCTGGCCCGGGACAGGGGACACGAGCAGTACTTC
CASILARDRGHEQYF
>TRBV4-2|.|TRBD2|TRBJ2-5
TGTGCCAGCAGCATTGAGAAAGCGGGATTTGAAGAGACCCAGTACTTC
CASSIEKAGFEETQYF
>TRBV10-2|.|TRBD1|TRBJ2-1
TGCGCCAGCAGTGGAGGCGGCAGGGGGTACAATGAGCAGTTCTTC
CASSGGGRGYNEQFF
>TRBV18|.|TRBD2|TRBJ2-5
TGTGCCAGCTCAGCGGGACTACAAGAGACCCAGTACTTC
CASSAGLQETQYF
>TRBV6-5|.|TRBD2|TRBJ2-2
TGTGCCAGCACCCTTAGCGGGAGAGGGACCGGGGAGCTGTTTTTT
CASTLSGRGTGELFF
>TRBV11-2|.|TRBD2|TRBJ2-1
TGTGCCAGCAGCTTAGGAGTAGCGGGGGACAATGAGCAGTTCTTC
CASSLGVAGDNEQFF
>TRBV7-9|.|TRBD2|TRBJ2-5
TGTGCCAGCAGCTTAGTCGGTGGGACTAGCGGGAGGTTAATAGAGACCCAGTACTTC
CASSLVGGTSGRLIETQYF
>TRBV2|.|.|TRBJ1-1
TGTGCCAGCAGTAGGGGTGGAACTGAAGCTTTCTTT
CASSRGGTEAFF
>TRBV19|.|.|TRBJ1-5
TGTGCCAGTAGTATAAGGGGTGGTCAGCCCCAGCATTTT
CASSIRGGQPQHF
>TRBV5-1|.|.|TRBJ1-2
TGCGCCAGCAGCCCCTCCTGGGGGGATGGCTACACCTTC
CASSPSWGDGYTF
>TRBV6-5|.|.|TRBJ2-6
TGTGCCAGCAGCAAAAACTCTGGGGCCAACGTCCTGACTTTC
CASSKNSGANVLTF
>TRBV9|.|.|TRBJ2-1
TGTGCCAGCAGCCTTACAGGTTCCTACAATGAGCAGTTCTTC
CASSLTGSYNEQFF
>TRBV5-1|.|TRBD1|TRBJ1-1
TGCGCCAGCAGCTTATCGACACTGGACAGGGACAAGAATGAAGCTTTCTTT
CASSLSTLDRDKNEAFF
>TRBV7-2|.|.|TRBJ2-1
TGTGCCAGCAGCTTAATAGGGCCCCAAGCGGGCTCCTACAATGAGCAGTTCTTC
CASSLIGPQAGSYNEQFF
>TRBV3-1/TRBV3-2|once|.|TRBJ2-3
TGTGCCAGCAGCCAAGGGACAGCTCTGGATACGCAGTATTTT
CASSQGTALDTQYF
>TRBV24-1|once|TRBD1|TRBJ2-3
TGTGCCACCAGTGACCCCCATAAACAGGGGCTAGATACGCAGTATTTT
CATSDPHKQGLDTQYF
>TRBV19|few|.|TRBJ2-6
TGTGCCAGTAGTATATCGGGATCTGGGGCCAACGTCCTGACTTTC
CASSISGSGANVLTF
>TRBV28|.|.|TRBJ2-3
TGTGCCAGCAGGGAGGTTTGGACGGCAGATACGCAGTATTTT
CASREVWTADTQYF
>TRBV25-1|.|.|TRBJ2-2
TGTGCCAGCAGTGATTGGGGGTTGGGGGGTAACACCGGGGAGCTGTTTTTT
CASSDWGLGGNTGELFF
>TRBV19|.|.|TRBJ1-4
TGTGCCAGTAGGGACTTCGGGGGTTCTAATGAAAAACTGTTTTTT
CASRDFGGSNEKLFF
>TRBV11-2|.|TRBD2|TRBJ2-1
TGTGCCAGCAGCACGAGCGGGGGGGCCCTGGGAACCTACAATGAGCAGTTCTTC
CASSTSGGALGTYNEQFF
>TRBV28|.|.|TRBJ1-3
TGTGCCAGCAGCCCGGGGGTCACCATATATTTT
CASSPGVTIYF
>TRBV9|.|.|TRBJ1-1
TGTGCCAGCAGCGCGGGGGGGGACACGAACACTGAAGCTTTCTTT
CASSAGGDTNTEAFF
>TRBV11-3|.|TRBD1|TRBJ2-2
TGTGCCAGCAGCGAAGGACAGGGAAGTTCCGGGGAGCTGTTTTTT
CASSEGQGSSGELFF
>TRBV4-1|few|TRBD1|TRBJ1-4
TGCGCCAGCAGATCCGACAGGGTGGAAAGCGAAAAACTGTTTTTT
CASRSDRVESEKLFF
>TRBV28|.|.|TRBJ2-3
TGTGCCAGCATATCTAGCGGCACAGATACGCAGTATTTT
CASISSGTDTQYF
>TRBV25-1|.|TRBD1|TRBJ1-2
TGTGCCAGCAGTTGGACAGGGGCGGAAGGTCGGGGCTACACCTTC
CASSWTGAEGRGYTF
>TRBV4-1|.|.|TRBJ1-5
TGCGCCAGCAGCCAGGGGGCTGGGCAGCCCCAGCATTTT
CASSQGAGQPQHF
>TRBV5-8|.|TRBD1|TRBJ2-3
TGTGCCAGCAGAACCGGGACAGGGCGAGATACGCAGTATTTT
CASRTGTGRDTQYF